Shown below are 11 T cell receptor beta chains from a single sample sequenced in a study of blood T cells in healthy people across ages. A second PCR, run for roughly 7 to 12 cycles, used a sample-barcoded 5' primer plus a J-beta primer mix. One entry per CDR3 protein, called by TCRdb with MiXCR from the 5' RACE reads. The repertoire holds around 500,000 distinct CDR3 sequences, with around a quarter as singletons. Separately, the same data were catalogued under a study of T cells of mothers and their children.

Sequenced material: blood. The receptor source for this set is a boy aged 2 to 10 in good health.

This clonotype has only a few counts. The J gene is TRBJ2-1, the V gene TRBV29-1, with 10 bases that match TRBD1. Trimming cost V 3 bases and J 5 bases; bases outside gene matches: 7. This CDR3 region has 15 residues. The germline V gene encodes CDR1 SQVTM and CDR2 ANQGSEA. In DNA form, the CDR3 reads TGCAGCGTTGATGGTTCGGGGACAGGGGACAATGAGCAGTTCTTC. Translation: CSVDGSGTGDNEQFF.

The table lists this clonotype with a few counts. The CDR3 bases are TGTGCGACCTCCCCTCGAGGGCAGACTGAAGCTTTCTTT. It codes for CATSPRGQTEAFF. This chain connects TRBV25-1 to TRBJ1-1; no definite D call. The CDR3 contains 13 residues. In germline, CDR1 is MGHDK, CDR2 SYGVNS.

This chain uses TRBV6-6 with TRBJ1-4, with a possible D match to TRBD1 (6 bases). The CDR3 length is 14 residues. CDR1 is MNHNY and CDR2 is SVGAGI in the germline V gene (reference sequence). The CDR3 coding sequence is TGTGCGAGCGGGACGCAGGGGAGGCTTGAAAAACTGTTTTTT. Translating gives CASGTQGRLEKLFF.

This clonotype was recorded many times. This chain links TRBV7-2 with TRBJ2-6; D unclear. The ends were cut back, 4 bases at V and 4 bases at J, with 17 bases in the middle. Germline CDR1 is SGHTA and CDR2 is FQGNSA. The CDR3 has 17 residues. The CDR3, as DNA: TGTGCCAGCAGCTATGGCCCCGGGCGTTCCGGGGCCAACGTCCTGACTTTC. Protein sequence: CASSYGPGRSGANVLTF.

This clonotype was detected only a few times. Here the CDR3 DNA reads TGCAGCGTTGGTGTCGCGAACGAAAAACTGTTTTTT. Its translation is CSVGVANEKLFF. V usage is TRBV29-1 and J usage is TRBJ1-4; D gene unclear. The CDR3 has 12 residues. Trimming pared 4 bases from V and 8 bases from J, leaving 11 bases between. Per the germline V gene, CDR1 is SQVTM and CDR2 is ANQGSEA.

This chain links TRBV7-2 with TRBJ2-7; 8 bases are shared with TRBD1. Germline V CDR1 and CDR2: SGHTA, FQGNSA. This CDR3 is 16 amino acids long. Losses at the gene ends were 5 bases for V and 2 bases for J; bases not matched to a gene: 11. The CDR3: CASSPRPGTGTYEQYF. In nucleotides, the CDR3 is TGTGCCAGCAGCCCTCGTCCCGGGACAGGAACCTACGAGCAGTACTTC.

This clonotype is a singleton in its sample. The chain is built from TRBV3-1 and TRBJ2-7; 12 nucleotides line up with TRBD2. This CDR3 region has 17 residues. With 0 bases clipped from V and 4 bases from J, the junction kept 7 bases outside the gene matches. In germline, CDR1 is LGHDT, CDR2 YNNKEL (reference sequence). CDR3 DNA sequence: TGTGCCAGCAGCCAAGAGGGACTAGCGGGCGGAGGGTACGAGCAGTACTTC. It yields the protein CASSQEGLAGGGYEQYF.

The chain has TRBV5-1 and TRBJ2-5, with no clear D. The germline V and J ends were trimmed by 3 bases and 1 base, with 13 bases remaining between them. Germline V gene lookup returns CDR1 SGHRS and CDR2 YFSETQ. The CDR3 is 15 amino acids. DNA for the CDR3: TGCGCCAGCAGCTCCTCCGGGTCGCGCCAAGAGACCCAGTACTTC. Protein: CASSSSGSRQETQYF.

This clonotype was detected a few times. The chain joins TRBV20-1 to TRBJ2-5; 13 positions match TRBD2. The J segment lost 5 bases and the V segment lost 2 bases, leaving 8 bases of the junction unmatched. The germline gives CDR1 DFQATT, CDR2 SNEGSKA (reference sequence). The CDR3 has 16 amino acids. As DNA, the CDR3 is TGCAGTGCTAGACCTTGGACTAGCGGGAGCGAGGAGACCCAGTACTTC. It yields the protein CSARPWTSGSEETQYF.

V gene TRBV9 combines with J gene TRBJ2-7, with 9 bases aligning to TRBD1. The CDR3 covers 15 residues. V lost 3 bases and J lost 0; bases outside the gene matches: 4. Germline CDR1 SGDLS, CDR2 YYNGEE. The CDR3 protein is CASSARDRASYEQYF. The CDR3 coding sequence is TGTGCCAGCAGCGCCCGGGACAGGGCCTCCTACGAGCAGTACTTC.

This clonotype has more than one count but fewer than ten. The genes are TRBV24-1 and TRBJ2-7; maybe TRBD1 (6 bases). V lost 5 bases and J 5 bases, leaving 12 bases between the germline ends. The CDR3 consists of 13 residues. Germline V CDR1 and CDR2: KGHDR, SFDVKD. The CDR3 sequence: CATSGWGRHEQYF. CDR3 DNA: TGTGCCACCAGTGGGTGGGGGCGCCACGAGCAGTACTTC.